This T cell receptor beta chain was sequenced in a study of siplizumab effects on memory and regulatory T cells. Study-level results: Both greater diversity than memory cells and a major contribution to the alloresponse seemed to characterize naive T cells. A naive or memory phenotype could not be assigned to roughly 75-96% of the proliferating CD4+ or CD8+ clones. Mappable alloreactive CD4+ clones came from Treg cells less than 70% of the time on average with siplizumab, against approximately 25% in controls.

Here immunoSEQ multiplex PCR was the method, and the copy in TCRdb shows in-frame clones only, minus some. The sample shows approximately 52,000 clones, nearly 98% of them seen only once. As concerns this clone: Antigen: not known.

Germline V gives CDR1 LGHNA, CDR2 YSLEER. CDR3 length: 16 amino acids. Between the trimmed V and J ends, which lost 0 bases and 5 bases, there was a span of 16 bases. The gene calls are TRBV4-3 and TRBJ2-5; D is unclear. Input material: naive CD4+ T cells sorted from blood. This receptor was identified in a human donor in good health. CDR3 coding DNA: TGCGCCAGCAGCCAAGATACAACTGGTGGGTATGAGACCCAGTACTTC. Translation: CASSQDTTGGYETQYF.